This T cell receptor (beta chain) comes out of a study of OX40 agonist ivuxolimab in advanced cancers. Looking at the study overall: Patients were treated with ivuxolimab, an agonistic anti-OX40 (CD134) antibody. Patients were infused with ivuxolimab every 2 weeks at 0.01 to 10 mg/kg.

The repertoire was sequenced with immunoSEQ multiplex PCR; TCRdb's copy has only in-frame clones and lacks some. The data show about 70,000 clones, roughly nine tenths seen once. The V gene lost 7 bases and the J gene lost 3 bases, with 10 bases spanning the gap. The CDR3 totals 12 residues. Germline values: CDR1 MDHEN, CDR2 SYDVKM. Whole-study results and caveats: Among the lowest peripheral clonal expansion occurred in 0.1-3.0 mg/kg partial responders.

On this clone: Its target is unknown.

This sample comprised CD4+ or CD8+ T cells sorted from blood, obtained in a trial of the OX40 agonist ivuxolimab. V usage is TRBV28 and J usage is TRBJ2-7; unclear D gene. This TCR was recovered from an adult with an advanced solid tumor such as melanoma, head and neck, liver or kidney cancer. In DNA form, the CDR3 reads TGTGCCAGCAACGGGCCATACTACGAGCAGTACTTC. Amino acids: CASNGPYYEQYF.